This T cell receptor beta chain was obtained from a study of OX40 agonist ivuxolimab in advanced cancers. This clone was counted between two and nine times. Here immunoSEQ multiplex PCR was the method, and the copy in TCRdb shows in-frame clones only, minus some. This table has some 98,000 clones, roughly 87% appearing once. CDR3 length equals 15 residues. V trimming: 4 bases; J trimming: 4 bases; junction bases outside the gene matches: 6. Per the germline V gene, CDR1 is SGHDT and CDR2 is YYEEEE. J is TRBJ2-1 and V is TRBV5-6; 9 bases line up with TRBD1. This TCR came from an adult with an advanced solid tumor such as melanoma, head and neck, liver or kidney cancer. This material consisted of CD4+ or CD8+ T cells sorted from blood, taken in a trial of the OX40 agonist ivuxolimab. The CDR3 is CASSKQDRGYNEQFF. The CDR3 nucleotides are TGTGCCAGCAGCAAACAGGACAGGGGATACAATGAGCAGTTCTTC. Variable domain in full (rest from reference TRBV5-6 and TRBJ2-1): DAGVTQSPTHLIKTRGQQVTLRCSPKSGHDTVSWYQQALGQGPQFIFQYYEEEERQRGNFPDRFSGHQFPNYSSELNVNALLLGDSALYLCASSKQDRGYNEQFFGPGTRLTVL.